This T cell receptor (beta chain) appears in the sequencing data of a study of cytomegalovirus exposure and HLA in healthy donors. Germline V gene sequence: CDR1 KGHSH, CDR2 LQKENI. The CDR3 totals 18 residues. The V gene lost 3 bases and the J gene lost 2 bases, with 21 bases spanning the gap. Vbeta (60) and Jbeta (13) primers were used in the PCR. The repertoire was sequenced with immunoSEQ multiplex PCR; TCRdb's copy has only in-frame clones and lacks some. The repertoire holds about 190,000 clones, with 60% to 80% as singletons. This sequence originates from a woman aged 18 to 35 in good health and CMV-seronegative. The gene calls are TRBV18 and TRBJ2-3; tentatively, D is TRBD1 (7 bases). The sample comprised PBMCs. CDR3 protein: CASSPLGLTGDNTDTQYF. CDR3 sequence (DNA): TGTGCCAGCTCACCCCTGGGACTTACAGGGGACAACACAGATACGCAGTATTTT.